This T cell receptor beta chain emerged from a study of blood T cell repertoires in COVID-19. Across the whole study: T cells, B-cell-depleted T cells, or PBMCs supplied cDNA or gDNA.

This clone has only a few counts. Germline V gene data show CDR1 as MNHEY and CDR2 as SVGAGI. V lost 6 bases and J 4 bases, leaving 13 bases between the germline ends. There are 13 residues in the CDR3. Methods used by the authors: Using reference gene primer amplification, nucleated cell counts were estimated. Method: immunoSEQ multiplex PCR; TCRdb's copy keeps in-frame clones and lacks some. V and J calls and clone size come straight from that table; D and trimming were deduced from the DNA. Here the sample spans about 90,000 clones, 85% being singletons. The sample comprised peripheral blood. The chain combines TRBV6-5 with TRBJ2-7, with a possible D match to TRBD2 (6 bases). This receptor was obtained from a woman in her 70s with active or convalescent COVID-19. Written as DNA, the CDR3 is TGTGCCAGCAGCCGGGTTGGAGGGTACGAGCAGTACTTC. It codes for CASSRVGGYEQYF.